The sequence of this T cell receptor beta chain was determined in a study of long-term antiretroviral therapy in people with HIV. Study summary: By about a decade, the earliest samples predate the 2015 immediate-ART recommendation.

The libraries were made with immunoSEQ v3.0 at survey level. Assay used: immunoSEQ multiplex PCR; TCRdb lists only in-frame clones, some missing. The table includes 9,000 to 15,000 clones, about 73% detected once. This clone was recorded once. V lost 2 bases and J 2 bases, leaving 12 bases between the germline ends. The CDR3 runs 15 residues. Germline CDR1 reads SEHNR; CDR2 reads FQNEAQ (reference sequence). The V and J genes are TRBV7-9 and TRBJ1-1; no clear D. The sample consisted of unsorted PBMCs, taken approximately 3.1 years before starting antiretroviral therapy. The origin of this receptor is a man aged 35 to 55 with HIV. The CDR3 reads CASSLLASLNTEAFF. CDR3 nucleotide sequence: TGTGCCAGCAGCTTACTTGCTTCCTTAAACACTGAAGCTTTCTTT.